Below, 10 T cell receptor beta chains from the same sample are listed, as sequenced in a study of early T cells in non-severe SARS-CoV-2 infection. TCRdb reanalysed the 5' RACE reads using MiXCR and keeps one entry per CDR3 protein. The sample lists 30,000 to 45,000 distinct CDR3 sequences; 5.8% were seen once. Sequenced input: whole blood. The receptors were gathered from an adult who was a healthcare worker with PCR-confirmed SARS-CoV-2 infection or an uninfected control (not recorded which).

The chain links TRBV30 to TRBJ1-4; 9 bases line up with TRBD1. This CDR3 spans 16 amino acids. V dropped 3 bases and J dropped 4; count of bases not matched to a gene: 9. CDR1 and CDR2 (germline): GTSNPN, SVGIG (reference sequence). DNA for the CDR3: TGTGCCTGGAGCGAAACCGGGACAGGGATTAATGAAAAACTGTTTTTT. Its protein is CAWSETGTGINEKLFF.

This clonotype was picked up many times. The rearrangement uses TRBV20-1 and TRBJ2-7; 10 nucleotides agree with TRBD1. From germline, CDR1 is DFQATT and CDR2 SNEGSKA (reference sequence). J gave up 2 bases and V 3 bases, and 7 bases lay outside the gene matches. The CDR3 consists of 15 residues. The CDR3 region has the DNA TGCAGTGCTAGCTTATTGGGGACAGGGGCCTACGAGCAGTACTTC. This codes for CSASLLGTGAYEQYF.

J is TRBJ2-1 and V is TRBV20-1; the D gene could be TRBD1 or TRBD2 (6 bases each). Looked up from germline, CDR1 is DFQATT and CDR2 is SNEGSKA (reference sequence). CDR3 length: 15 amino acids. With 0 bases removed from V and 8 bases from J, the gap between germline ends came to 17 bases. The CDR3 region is CSARDGGLGGDEQFF. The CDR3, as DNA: TGCAGTGCTAGAGACGGTGGGTTGGGGGGCGATGAGCAGTTCTTC.

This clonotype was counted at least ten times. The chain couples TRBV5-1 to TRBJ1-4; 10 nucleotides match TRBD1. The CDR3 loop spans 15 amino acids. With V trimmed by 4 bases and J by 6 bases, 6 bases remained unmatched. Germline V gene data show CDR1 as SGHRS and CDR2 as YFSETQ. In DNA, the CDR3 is TGCGCCAGCAGCGTCTACGGGACAGGGGATGAAAAACTGTTTTTT. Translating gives CASSVYGTGDEKLFF.

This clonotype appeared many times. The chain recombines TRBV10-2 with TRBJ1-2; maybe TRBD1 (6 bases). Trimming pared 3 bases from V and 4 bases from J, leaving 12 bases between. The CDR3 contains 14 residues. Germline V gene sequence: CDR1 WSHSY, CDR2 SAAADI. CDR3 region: CASSDSTGTYGYTF. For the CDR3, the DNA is TGCGCCAGCAGTGATTCTACAGGGACCTATGGCTACACCTTC.

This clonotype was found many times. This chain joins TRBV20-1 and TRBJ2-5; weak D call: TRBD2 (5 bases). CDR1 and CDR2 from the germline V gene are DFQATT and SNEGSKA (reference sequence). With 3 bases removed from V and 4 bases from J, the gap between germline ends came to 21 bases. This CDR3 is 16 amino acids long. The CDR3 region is CSARSLWASRLETQYF. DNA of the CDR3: TGCAGTGCTAGGTCCCTTTGGGCTAGCCGTTTAGAGACCCAGTACTTC.

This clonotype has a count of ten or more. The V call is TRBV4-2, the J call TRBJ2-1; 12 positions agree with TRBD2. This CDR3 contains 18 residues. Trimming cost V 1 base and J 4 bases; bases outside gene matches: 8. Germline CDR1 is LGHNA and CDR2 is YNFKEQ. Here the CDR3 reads CASSQGEASGGVYNEQFF. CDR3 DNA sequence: TGTGCCAGCAGCCAAGGAGAGGCTAGCGGGGGGGTGTACAATGAGCAGTTCTTC.

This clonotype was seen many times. DNA of the CDR3: TGTGCCAGCAGCCCCAACGGGGGGCGCAGGACCGGGGAGCTGTTTTTT. It translates to CASSPNGGRRTGELFF. The chain carries TRBV7-3 and TRBJ2-2; weak D call: TRBD2 (7 bases). Germline values: CDR1 SGHTA, CDR2 FQGTGA. V lost 5 bases and J 5 bases, leaving 18 bases between the germline ends. The CDR3 has 16 amino acids.

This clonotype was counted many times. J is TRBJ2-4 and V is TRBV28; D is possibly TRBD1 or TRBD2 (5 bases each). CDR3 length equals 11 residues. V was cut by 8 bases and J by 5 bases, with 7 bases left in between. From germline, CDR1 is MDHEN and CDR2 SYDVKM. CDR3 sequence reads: CASGTQNIQYF. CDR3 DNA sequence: TGTGCCAGCGGGACCCAAAACATTCAGTACTTC. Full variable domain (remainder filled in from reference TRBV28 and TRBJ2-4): DVKVTQSSRYLVKRTGEKVFLECVQDMDHENMFWYRQDPGLGLRLIYFSYDVKMKEKGDIPEGYSVSREKKERFSLILESASTNQTSMYLCASGTQNIQYFGAGTRLSVL.

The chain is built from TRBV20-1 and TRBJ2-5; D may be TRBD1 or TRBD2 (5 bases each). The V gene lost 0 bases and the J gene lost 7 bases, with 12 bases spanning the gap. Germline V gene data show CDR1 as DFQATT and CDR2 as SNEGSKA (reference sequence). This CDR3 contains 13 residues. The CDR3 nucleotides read TGCAGTGCTAGAGATTCGGGGCAGGTGACCCAGTACTTC. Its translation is CSARDSGQVTQYF.